A selection of T cell receptor beta chains follows, all from one sample in a study of persistence of HIV-infected CD4 T cells. These receptors are not linked to any known antigen. Clones were sequenced by immunoSEQ multiplex PCR, and TCRdb holds only the in-frame ones, with some missing. The sample lists 30,000 to 45,000 clones, over 65% occurring once. The specimen comprised cultured CD4+ T cells from PBMCs, sampled from a patient who received antiretroviral therapy. These receptors were collected from an adult with HIV. The donor label of this sample is uncertain. Each CDR3 is given with its conserved first and last residue. Each record gives: V gene, J gene, CDR3 length, D gene, clone size, CDR3 DNA, CDR3 protein. The D gene is left open where the match is weak. Size is omitted from some rows. Given values are once, few, many or a class for expanded clones.

TRBV6-5,TRBJ1-1,13,TRBD1,-,TGTGCCATAGGGGACAGGGAAGGCACTGAAGCTTTCTTT,CAIGDREGTEAFF
TRBV27,TRBJ1-5,18,TRBD1,-,TGTGCCAGCAGTTTTCGGGGACAGGGGGCCCAAACCAATCAGCCCCAGCATTTT,CASSFRGQGAQTNQPQHF
TRBV6-5,TRBJ1-4,14,TRBD1,few,TGTGCCAGCAGTTACGACAGGGGGAGGGGAAAACTGTTTTTT,CASSYDRGRGKLFF
TRBV6-5,TRBJ1-5,14,TRBD1,-,TGTGCCAGCAGGCCGGGACAGGGGAATCAGCCCCAGCATTTT,CASRPGQGNQPQHF
TRBV28,TRBJ1-4,15,-,-,TGTGCCAGCAGTCCCCGCGGGGGCGCGAATGAAAAACTGTTTTTT,CASSPRGGANEKLFF
TRBV7-2,TRBJ2-3,14,-,once,TGTGCCAGCAGCTTCGGGGTGATGGCAGATACGCAGTATTTT,CASSFGVMADTQYF
TRBV5-6,TRBJ1-2,15,-,-,TGTGCCAGCAGCTTGGGGGGCAGAGCTAACTATGGCTACACCTTC,CASSLGGRANYGYTF
TRBV7-9,TRBJ1-4,17,-,-,TGTGCCAGCAGCTTAGAAGGGTCCGCGTATGGGAATGAAAAACTGTTTTTT,CASSLEGSAYGNEKLFF
TRBV28,TRBJ2-1,15,TRBD1,-,TGTGCCAGCAGCAGAACCCGGGACAGGGGCAATGAGCAGTTCTTC,CASSRTRDRGNEQFF
TRBV29-1,TRBJ1-6,14,-,-,TGCAGCGTTGAACTAGGGGCGCAGGTAGCTCCCCTCCACTTT,CSVELGAQVAPLHF
TRBV7-3,TRBJ2-1,17,TRBD1,-,TGTGCCAGCAGCACCCCGCCTGGACAGGGCGTGATCGGTGAGCAGTTCTTC,CASSTPPGQGVIGEQFF
TRBV18,TRBJ2-7,15,-,-,TGTGCCAGCTCACCCCCGCCGCCGATCTCCTACGAGCAGTACTTC,CASSPPPPISYEQYF
TRBV19,TRBJ1-5,12,-,-,TGTGCCAGTAGTGACTTCAATCAGCCCCAGCATTTT,CASSDFNQPQHF
TRBV28,TRBJ1-3,15,-,-,TGTGCCAGCACTAAGGGGGGAGCCCTGGGAAACACCATATATTTT,CASTKGGALGNTIYF
TRBV2,TRBJ2-5,14,TRBD1,-,TGTGCCAGCACTGGACAGGGGGCGGGGGAGACCCAGTACTTC,CASTGQGAGETQYF
TRBV29-1,TRBJ2-7,14,-,-,TGCAGCGTTGAAGAAACACGGAGCTCCTACGAGCAGTACTTC,CSVEETRSSYEQYF
TRBV27,TRBJ1-5,13,-,-,TGTGCCAGCAGGGCAATCATCAATCAGCCCCAGCATTTT,CASRAIINQPQHF
TRBV5-5,TRBJ1-6,14,-,-,TGTGCCAGCAGCTTGGGGACAGCATACTCACCCCTCCACTTT,CASSLGTAYSPLHF
TRBV5-1,TRBJ2-3,13,TRBD1,-,TGCGCCAGCAATGACAGGGGTACAGATACGCAGTATTTT,CASNDRGTDTQYF
TRBV10-2,TRBJ1-4,15,-,-,TGCGCCAGCAGTGAGTCTAGTAGGAGTAATGAAAAACTGTTTTTT,CASSESSRSNEKLFF
TRBV5-1,TRBJ1-3,16,-,-,TGCGCCAGCAGCTTGACGGTGGTGGGGTCTGGAAACACCATATATTTT,CASSLTVVGSGNTIYF
TRBV5-1,TRBJ1-1,14,-,-,TGCGCCAGCAGCCCAGCGGGTACAAACACTGAAGCTTTCTTT,CASSPAGTNTEAFF
TRBV5-4,TRBJ2-3,16,TRBD2,-,TGTGCCAGCAGCCGGGCTAGCGGGGGGGTTACAGATACGCAGTATTTT,CASSRASGGVTDTQYF